This TCR beta chain is drawn from a study of Ad26.COV2.S vaccination and SARS-CoV-2 variants. As for the study in general: Ad26.COV2.S shots went into the muscle once or twice, 56 days apart. Overall study results and limits: Reported post-vaccination CD8+ and CD4+ T cell responses to spike showed substantial breadth.

Note on this clone: Its cognate antigen is unknown.

Specified treatment: some 19 received Ad26.COV2.S at low or high dose, single or two shots; roughly five received placebo; per-sample allocation not given. Each sample was drawn 63 days after the first injection (of vaccine or placebo). Whoever gave the sample was an adult aged 18-55 years in Boston. V was clipped by 6 bases and J by 0 bases, with 12 bases between them. CDR1 is LNHDA, CDR2 SQIVND, per germline (reference sequence). The CDR3 totals 15 residues. Libraries were prepared by immunoSEQ multiplex PCR; TCRdb keeps only in-frame clonotypes and omits some of them. The sample yields about 400,000 clones, roughly 88% seen once.

The sequencing here drew on peripheral blood, taken in a trial of Ad26.COV2.S vaccine versus placebo. This rearrangement joins TRBV19 to TRBJ1-3; a possible D gene is TRBD1 (5 bases). This TCR was sampled from a person between 18 and 59 years old who received the Ad26.COV2.S COVID-19 vaccine or a placebo. The DNA of the CDR3 is TGTGCCAGTAGACTCGGGACTTACTCTGGAAACACCATATATTTT. Its translation: CASRLGTYSGNTIYF.